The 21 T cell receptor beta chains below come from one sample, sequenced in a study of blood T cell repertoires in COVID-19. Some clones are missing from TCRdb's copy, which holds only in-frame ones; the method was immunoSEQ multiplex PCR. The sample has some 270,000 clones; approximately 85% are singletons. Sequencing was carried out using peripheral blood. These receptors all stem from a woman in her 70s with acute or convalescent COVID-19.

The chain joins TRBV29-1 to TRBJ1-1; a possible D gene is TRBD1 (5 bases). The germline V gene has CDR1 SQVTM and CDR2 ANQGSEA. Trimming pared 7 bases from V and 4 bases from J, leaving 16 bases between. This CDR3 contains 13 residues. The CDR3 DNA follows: TGCAGCGCCTCGATGGGGGGAGGCACTGAAGCTTTCTTT. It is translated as CSASMGGGTEAFF.

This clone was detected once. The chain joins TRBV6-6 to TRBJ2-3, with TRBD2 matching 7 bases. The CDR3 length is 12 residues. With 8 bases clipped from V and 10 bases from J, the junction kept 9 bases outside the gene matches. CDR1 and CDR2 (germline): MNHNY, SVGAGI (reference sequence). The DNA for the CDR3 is TGTGCCAGCTGTCGGGACTATCCCCCGCAGTATTTT. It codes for CASCRDYPPQYF.

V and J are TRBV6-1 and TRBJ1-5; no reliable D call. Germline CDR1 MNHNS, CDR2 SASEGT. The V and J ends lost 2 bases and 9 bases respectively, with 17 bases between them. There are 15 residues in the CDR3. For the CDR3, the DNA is TGTGCCAGCAGTGAAAGTCTATCATTAGAGCGGCCCCAGCATTTT. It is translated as CASSESLSLERPQHF.

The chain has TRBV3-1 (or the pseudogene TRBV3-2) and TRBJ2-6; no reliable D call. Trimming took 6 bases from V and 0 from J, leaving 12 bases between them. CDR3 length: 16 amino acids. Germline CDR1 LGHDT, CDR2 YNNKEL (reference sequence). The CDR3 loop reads CASRLGTGSGANVLTF. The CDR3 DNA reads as TGTGCCAGCAGGCTCGGTACGGGCTCTGGGGCCAACGTCCTGACTTTC.

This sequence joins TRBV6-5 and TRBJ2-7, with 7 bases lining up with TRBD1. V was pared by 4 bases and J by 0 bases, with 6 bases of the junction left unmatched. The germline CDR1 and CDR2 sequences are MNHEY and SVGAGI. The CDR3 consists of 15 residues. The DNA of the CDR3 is TGTGCCAGCAGTTTGAGACAGGGCCCCTCCTACGAGCAGTACTTC. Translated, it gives CASSLRQGPSYEQYF.

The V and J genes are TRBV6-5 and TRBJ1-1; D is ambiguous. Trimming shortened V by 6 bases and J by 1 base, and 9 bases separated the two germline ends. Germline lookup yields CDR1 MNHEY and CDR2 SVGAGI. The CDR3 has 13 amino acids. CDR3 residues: CASSDLPNTEAFF. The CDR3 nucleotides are TGTGCCAGCAGCGACTTGCCGAACACTGAAGCTTTCTTT.

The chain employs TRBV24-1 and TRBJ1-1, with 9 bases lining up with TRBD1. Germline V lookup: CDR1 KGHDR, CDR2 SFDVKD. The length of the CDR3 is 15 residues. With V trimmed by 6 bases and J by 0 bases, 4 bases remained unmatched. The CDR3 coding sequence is TGTGCCACCAGTCAAGGACAGGGGATGAACACTGAAGCTTTCTTT. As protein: CATSQGQGMNTEAFF.

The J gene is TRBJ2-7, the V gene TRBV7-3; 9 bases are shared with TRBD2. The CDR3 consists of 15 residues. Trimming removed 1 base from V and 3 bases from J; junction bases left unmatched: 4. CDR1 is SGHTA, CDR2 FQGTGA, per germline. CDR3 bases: TGTGCCAGCAGCTTAAGGGGACTAGCAGGCTACGAGCAGTACTTC. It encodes CASSLRGLAGYEQYF.

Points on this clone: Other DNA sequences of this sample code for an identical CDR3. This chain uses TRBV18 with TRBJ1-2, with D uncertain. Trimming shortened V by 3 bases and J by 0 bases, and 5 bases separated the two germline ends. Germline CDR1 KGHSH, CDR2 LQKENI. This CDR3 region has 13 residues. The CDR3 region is CASSPGANYGYTF. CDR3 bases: TGTGCCAGCTCACCCGGGGCTAACTATGGCTACACCTTC.

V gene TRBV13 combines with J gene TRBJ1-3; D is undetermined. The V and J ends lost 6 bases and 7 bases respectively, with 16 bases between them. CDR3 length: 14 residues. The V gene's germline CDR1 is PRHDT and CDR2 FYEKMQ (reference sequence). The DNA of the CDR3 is TGTGCCAGCAGGTACGGAGACTCGGGGAACACCATATATTTT. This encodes CASRYGDSGNTIYF.

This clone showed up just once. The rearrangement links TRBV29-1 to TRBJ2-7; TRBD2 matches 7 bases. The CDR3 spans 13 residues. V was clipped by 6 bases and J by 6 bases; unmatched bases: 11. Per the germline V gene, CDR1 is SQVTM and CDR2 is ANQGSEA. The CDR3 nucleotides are TGCAGCGTCGGGACTACTAGCGAATCCGAGCAGTACTTC. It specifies CSVGTTSESEQYF.

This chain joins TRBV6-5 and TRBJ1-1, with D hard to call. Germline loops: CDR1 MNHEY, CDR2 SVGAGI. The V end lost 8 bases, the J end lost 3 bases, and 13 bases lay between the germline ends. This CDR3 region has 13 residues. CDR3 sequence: CASLEAVHTEAFF. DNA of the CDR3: TGTGCCAGCCTAGAAGCAGTCCACACTGAAGCTTTCTTT.

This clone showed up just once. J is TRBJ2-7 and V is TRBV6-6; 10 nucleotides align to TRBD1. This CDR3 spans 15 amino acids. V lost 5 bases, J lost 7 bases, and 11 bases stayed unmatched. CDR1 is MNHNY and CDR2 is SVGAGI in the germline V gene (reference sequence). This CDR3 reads CASSPRQGARQEQYF. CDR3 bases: TGTGCCAGCAGTCCTCGACAGGGGGCACGTCAGGAGCAGTACTTC.

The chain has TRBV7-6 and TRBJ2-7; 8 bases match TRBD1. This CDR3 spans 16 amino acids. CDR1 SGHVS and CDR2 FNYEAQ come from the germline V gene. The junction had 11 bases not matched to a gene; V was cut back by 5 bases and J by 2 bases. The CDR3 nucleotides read TGTGCCAGCAGCCGGTCTGACAGGGGCTACCCCTACGAGCAGTACTTC. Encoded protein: CASSRSDRGYPYEQYF.

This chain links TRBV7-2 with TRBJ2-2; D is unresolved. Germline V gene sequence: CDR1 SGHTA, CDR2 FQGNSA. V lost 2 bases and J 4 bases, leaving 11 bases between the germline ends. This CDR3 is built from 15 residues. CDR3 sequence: CASSLSTRATGELFF. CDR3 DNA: TGTGCCAGCAGCTTATCTACCCGAGCCACCGGGGAGCTGTTTTTT.

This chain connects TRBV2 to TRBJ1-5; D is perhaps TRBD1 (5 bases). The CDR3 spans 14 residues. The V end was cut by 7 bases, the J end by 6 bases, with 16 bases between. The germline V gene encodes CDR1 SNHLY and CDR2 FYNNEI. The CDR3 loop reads CASMGLADLQPQHF. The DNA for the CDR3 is TGTGCCAGCATGGGACTAGCCGACCTTCAGCCCCAGCATTTT. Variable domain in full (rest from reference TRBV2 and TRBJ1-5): EPEVTQTPSHQVTQMGQEVILRCVPISNHLYFYWYRQILGQKVEFLVSFYNNEISEKSEIFDDQFSVERPDGSNFTLKIRSTKLEDSAMYFCASMGLADLQPQHFGDGTRLSIL.

Here the CDR3 reads CASSLDSYTGELFF. CDR3 DNA sequence: TGTGCCAGCAGCTTGGACTCGTACACCGGGGAGCTGTTTTTT. V usage is TRBV5-4 and J usage is TRBJ2-2; D unclear. Trimming removed 0 bases from V and 3 bases from J, with 6 bases in between. This CDR3 comprises 14 residues. Germline V CDR1 and CDR2: SGHNT, YYREEE (reference sequence).

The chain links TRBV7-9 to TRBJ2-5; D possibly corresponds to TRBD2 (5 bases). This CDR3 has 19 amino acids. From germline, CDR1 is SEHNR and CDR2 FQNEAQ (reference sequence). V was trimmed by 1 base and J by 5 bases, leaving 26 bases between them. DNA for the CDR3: TGTGCCAGCAGCTTAGAAACCTTGCTGGAAAGCCGCCGAGGGGAGACCCAGTACTTC. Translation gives CASSLETLLESRRGETQYF.

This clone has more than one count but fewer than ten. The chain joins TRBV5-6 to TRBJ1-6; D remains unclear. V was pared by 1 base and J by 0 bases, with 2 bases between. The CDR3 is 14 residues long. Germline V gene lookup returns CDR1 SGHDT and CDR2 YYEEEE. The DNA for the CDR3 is TGTGCCAGCAGCTTGCTCTCCTATAATTCACCCCTCCACTTT. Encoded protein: CASSLLSYNSPLHF.

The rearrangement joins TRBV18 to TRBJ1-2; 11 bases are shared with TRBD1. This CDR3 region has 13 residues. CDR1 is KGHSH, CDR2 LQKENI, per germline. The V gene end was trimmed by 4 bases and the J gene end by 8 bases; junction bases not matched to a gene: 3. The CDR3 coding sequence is TGTGCCAGCTCACGGGGACAGGGGGAAGGCTACACCTTC. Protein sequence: CASSRGQGEGYTF.

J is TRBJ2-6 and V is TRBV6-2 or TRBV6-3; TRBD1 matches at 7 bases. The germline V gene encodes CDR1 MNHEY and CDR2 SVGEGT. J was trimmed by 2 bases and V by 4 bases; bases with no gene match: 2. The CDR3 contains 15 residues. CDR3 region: CASSWGTAGANVLTF. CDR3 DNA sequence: TGTGCCAGCAGTTGGGGGACAGCTGGGGCCAACGTCCTGACTTTC.